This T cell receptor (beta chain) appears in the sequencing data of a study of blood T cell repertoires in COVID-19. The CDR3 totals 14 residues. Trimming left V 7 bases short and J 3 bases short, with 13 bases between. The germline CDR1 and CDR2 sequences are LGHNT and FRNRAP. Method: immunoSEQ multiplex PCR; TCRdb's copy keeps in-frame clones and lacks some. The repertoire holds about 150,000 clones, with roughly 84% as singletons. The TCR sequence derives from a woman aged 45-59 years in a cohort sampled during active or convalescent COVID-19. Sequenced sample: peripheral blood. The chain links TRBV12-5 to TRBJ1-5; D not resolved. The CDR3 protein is CASAPLPSNQPQHF. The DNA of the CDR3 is TGTGCTAGTGCCCCTCTCCCGTCCAATCAGCCCCAGCATTTT.